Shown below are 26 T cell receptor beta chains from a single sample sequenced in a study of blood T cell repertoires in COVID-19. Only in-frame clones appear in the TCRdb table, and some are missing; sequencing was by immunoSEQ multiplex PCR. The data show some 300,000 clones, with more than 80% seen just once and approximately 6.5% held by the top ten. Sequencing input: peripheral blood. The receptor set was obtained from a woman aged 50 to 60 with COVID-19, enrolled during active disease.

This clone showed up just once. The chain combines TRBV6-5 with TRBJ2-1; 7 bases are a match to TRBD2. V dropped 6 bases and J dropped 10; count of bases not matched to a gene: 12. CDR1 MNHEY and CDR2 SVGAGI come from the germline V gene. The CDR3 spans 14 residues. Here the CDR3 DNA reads TGTGCCAGCAGGGGGGGGGAATACATACGAGAGCAGTTCTTC. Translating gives CASRGGEYIREQFF.

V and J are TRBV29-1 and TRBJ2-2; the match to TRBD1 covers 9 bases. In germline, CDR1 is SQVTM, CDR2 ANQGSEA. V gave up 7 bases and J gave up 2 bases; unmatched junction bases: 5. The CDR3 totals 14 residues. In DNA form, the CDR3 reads TGCAGCGCCCGGACAGGGGAAAACACCGGGGAGCTGTTTTTT. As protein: CSARTGENTGELFF.

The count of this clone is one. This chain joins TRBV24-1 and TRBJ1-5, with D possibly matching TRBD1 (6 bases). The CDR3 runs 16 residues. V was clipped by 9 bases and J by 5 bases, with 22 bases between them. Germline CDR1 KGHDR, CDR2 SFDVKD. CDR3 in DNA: TGTGCCACCCGGGATAGAAACAGGGACGGTTATCAGCCCCAGCATTTT. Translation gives CATRDRNRDGYQPQHF.

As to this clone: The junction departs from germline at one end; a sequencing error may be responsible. The CDR3 here is CAPACQALF. The CDR3 nucleotides read TGTGCCCCAGCTTGTCAAGCGCTCTTT. This chain links TRBV5-6 with TRBJ1-1, with no clear D. Germline V gene data show CDR1 as SGHDT and CDR2 as YYEEEE. The CDR3 contains 9 residues.

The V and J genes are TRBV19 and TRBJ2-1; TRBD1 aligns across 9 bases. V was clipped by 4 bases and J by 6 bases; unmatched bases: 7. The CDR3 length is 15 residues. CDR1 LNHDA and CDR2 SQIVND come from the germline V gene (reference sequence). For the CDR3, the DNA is TGTGCCAGTAGTACCTCCGGGACAGGGAGCAATGAGCAGTTCTTC. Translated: CASSTSGTGSNEQFF.

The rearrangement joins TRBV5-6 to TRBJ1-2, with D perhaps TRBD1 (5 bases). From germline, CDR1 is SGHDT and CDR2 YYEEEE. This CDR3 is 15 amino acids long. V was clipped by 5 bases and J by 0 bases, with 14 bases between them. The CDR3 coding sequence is TGTGCCAGCAGTTTCGAGACAGTAGCTAACTATGGCTACACCTTC. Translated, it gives CASSFETVANYGYTF.

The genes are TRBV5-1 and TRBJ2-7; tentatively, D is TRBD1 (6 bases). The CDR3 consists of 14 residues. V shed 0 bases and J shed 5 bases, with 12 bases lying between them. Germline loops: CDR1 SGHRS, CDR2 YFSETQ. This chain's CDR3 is CASSLVTGIHEQYF. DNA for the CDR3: TGCGCCAGCAGCTTGGTTACAGGGATCCACGAGCAGTACTTC.

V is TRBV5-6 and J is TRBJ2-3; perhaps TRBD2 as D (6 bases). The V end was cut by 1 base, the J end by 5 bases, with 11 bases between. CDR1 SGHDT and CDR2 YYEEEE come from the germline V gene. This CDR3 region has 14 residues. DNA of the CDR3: TGTGCCAGCAGCTTGCCGGGAGTTGGAGATACGCAGTATTTT. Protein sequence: CASSLPGVGDTQYF.

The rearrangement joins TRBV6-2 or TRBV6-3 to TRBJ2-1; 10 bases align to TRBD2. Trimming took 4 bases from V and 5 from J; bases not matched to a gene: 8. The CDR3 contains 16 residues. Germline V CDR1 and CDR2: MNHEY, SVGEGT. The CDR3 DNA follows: TGTGCCAGCAGTTCGGCCGGGACTAGCGCCCACAATGAGCAGTTCTTC. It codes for CASSSAGTSAHNEQFF.

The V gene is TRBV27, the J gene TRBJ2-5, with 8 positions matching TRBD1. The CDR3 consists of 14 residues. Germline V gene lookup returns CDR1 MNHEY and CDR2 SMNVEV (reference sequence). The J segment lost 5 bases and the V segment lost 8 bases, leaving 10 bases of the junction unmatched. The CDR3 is CASSLGTGGETQYF. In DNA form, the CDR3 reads TGTGCCAGCTCTCTGGGGACAGGCGGGGAGACCCAGTACTTC.

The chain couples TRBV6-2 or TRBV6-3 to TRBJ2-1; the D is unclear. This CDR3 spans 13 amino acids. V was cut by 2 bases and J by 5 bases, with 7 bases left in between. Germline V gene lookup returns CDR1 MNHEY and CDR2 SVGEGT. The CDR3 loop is CASSYVPDNEQFF. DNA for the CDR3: TGTGCCAGCAGTTACGTCCCGGACAATGAGCAGTTCTTC.

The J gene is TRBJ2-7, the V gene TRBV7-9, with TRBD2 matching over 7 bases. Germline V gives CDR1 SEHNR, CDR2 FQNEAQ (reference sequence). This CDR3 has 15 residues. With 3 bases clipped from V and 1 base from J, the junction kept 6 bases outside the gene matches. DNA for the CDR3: TGTGCCAGCAGCTTTTCCACGGGGGGATCCTACGAGCAGTACTTC. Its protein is CASSFSTGGSYEQYF.

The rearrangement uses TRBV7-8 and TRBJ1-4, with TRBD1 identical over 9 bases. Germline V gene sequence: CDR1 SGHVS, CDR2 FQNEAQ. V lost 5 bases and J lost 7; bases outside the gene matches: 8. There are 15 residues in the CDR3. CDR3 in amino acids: CASSPPRGQGEKLFF. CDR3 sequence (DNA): TGTGCCAGCAGCCCGCCCCGGGGACAGGGTGAAAAACTGTTTTTT.

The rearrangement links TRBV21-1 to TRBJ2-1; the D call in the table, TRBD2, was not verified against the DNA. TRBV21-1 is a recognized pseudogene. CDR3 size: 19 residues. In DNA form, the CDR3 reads TGTGCCAGCACCGATGCGGCTGGCGTACCATACACTATTTACAATGAGCAGTTCTTC. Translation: CASTDAAGVPYTIYNEQFF.

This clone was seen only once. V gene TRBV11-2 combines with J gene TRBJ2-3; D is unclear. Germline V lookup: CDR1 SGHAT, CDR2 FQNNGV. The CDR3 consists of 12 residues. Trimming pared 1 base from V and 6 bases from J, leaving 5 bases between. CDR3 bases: TGTGCCAGCAGCTTAGTTCAGGATACGCAGTATTTT. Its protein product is CASSLVQDTQYF.

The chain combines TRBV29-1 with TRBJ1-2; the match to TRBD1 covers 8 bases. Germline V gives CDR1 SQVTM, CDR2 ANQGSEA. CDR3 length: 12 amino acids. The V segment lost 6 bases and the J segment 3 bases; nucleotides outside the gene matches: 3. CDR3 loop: CSVRTGYYGYTF. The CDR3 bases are TGCAGCGTACGGACAGGGTACTATGGCTACACCTTC.

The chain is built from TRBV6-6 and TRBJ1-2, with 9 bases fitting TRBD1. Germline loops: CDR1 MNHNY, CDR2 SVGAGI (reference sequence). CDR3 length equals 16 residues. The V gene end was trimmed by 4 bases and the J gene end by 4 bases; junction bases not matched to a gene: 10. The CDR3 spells CASSSGTGRSSYGYTF. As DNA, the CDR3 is TGTGCCAGCAGTTCCGGGACAGGGAGGTCTAGCTATGGCTACACCTTC.

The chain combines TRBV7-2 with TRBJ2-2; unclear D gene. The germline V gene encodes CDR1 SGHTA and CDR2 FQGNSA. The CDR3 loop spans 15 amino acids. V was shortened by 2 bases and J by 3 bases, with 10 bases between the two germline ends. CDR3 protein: CASSLLPRDTGELFF. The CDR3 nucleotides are TGTGCCAGCAGCTTACTCCCCCGGGACACCGGGGAGCTGTTTTTT.

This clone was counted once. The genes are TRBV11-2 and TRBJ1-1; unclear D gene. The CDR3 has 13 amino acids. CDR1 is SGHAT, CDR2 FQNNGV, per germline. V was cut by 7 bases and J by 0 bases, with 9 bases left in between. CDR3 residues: CASNGDLNTEAFF. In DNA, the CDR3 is TGTGCCAGCAACGGTGATTTGAACACTGAAGCTTTCTTT. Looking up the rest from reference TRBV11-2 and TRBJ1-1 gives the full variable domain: EAGVAQSPRYKIIEKRQSVAFWCNPISGHATLYWYQQILGQGPKLLIQFQNNGVVDDSQLPKDRFSAERLKGVDSTLKIQPAKLEDSAVYLCASNGDLNTEAFFGQGTRLTVV.

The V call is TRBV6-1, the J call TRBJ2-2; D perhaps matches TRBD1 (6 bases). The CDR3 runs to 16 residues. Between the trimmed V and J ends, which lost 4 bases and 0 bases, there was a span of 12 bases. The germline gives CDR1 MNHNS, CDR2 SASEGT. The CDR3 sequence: CASSVQGLANTGELFF. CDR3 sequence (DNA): TGTGCCAGCAGTGTACAGGGCCTCGCGAACACCGGGGAGCTGTTTTTT.

CDR3 residues: CASSYQGNQPQHF. As DNA, the CDR3 is TGTGCCAGCAGCTACCAGGGCAATCAGCCCCAGCATTTT. The genes are TRBV27 and TRBJ1-5, with no clear D. Germline CDR1 is MNHEY and CDR2 is SMNVEV (reference sequence). CDR3 length equals 13 residues. V was shortened by 6 bases and J by 2 bases, with 8 bases between the two germline ends.

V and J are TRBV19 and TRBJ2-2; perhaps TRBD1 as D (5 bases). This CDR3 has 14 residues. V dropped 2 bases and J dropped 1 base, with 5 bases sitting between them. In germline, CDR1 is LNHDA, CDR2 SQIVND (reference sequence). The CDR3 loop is CASSIRGNTGELFF. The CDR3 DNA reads TGTGCCAGTAGTATAAGGGGGAACACCGGGGAGCTGTTTTTT.

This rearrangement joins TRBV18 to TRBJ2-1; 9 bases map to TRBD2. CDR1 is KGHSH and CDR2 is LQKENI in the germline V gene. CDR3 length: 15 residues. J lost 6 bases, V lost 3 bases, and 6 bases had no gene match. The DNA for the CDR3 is TGTGCCAGCTCACCGCTAGCGGGGCCGGCCAATGAGCAGTTCTTC. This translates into CASSPLAGPANEQFF. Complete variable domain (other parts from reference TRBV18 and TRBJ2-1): NAGVMQNPRHLVRRRGQEARLRCSPMKGHSHVYWYRQLPEEGLKFMVYLQKENIIDESGMPKERFSAEFPKEGPSILRIQQVVRGDSAAYFCASSPLAGPANEQFFGPGTRLTVL.

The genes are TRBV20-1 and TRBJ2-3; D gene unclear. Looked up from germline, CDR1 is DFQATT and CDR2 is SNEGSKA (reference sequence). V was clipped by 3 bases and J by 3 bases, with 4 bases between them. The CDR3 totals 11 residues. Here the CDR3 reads CSARRTDTQYF. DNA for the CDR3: TGCAGTGCTAGGCGAACAGATACGCAGTATTTT.

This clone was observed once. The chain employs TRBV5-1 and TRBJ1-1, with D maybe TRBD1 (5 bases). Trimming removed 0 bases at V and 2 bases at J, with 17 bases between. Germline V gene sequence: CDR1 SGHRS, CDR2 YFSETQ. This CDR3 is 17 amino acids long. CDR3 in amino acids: CASSLAPVSTGNTEAFF. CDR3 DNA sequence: TGCGCCAGCAGCTTGGCCCCGGTGTCAACAGGCAACACTGAAGCTTTCTTT.

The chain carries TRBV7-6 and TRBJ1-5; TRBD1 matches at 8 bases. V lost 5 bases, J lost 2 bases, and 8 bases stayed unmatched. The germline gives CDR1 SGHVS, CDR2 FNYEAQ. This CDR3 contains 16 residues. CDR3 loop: CASSLAPTGGNQPQHF. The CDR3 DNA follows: TGTGCCAGCAGCCTTGCGCCGACAGGGGGCAATCAGCCCCAGCATTTT.